This T cell receptor beta chain emerged from a study of blood T cell repertoires in COVID-19. For the study at large: PBMCs, B-cell-depleted T cells, or T cells were the source of the cDNA or gDNA that made up the material.

Data came from immunoSEQ multiplex PCR; TCRdb stores just in-frame clones and leaves some out. The sample lists about 140,000 clones, just over 85% occurring once. The CDR3 has 15 amino acids. Germline trimming cut 4 bases from V and 6 bases from J; bases unmatched to any gene: 9. Per germline, CDR1 KGHDR and CDR2 SFDVKD. The chain carries TRBV24-1 and TRBJ1-2; 8 bases map to TRBD1. The sample comprised peripheral blood. The receptor was isolated from a woman aged 55-70 years with acute or convalescent COVID-19. As DNA, the CDR3 is TGTGCCACCAGTGACCCAAGACAGGGGCGGGATGGCTACACCTTC. Its translation: CATSDPRQGRDGYTF.